The 30 T cell receptor beta chains listed next were all sequenced from one sample in a study of T cells in Graves' hyperthyroidism and ophthalmopathy. Regions amplified from RNA transcripts were the TCR beta CDR3 regions. TCR CDR3 regions were first amplified by RT-PCR with HTBI primers. TCRdb processed the multiplex PCR reads anew with MiXCR; each CDR3 protein has one entry. The table has 270,000 or so distinct CDR3 sequences, over 12% seen once; the top ten hold under 35%. Sequenced: blood. These receptor sequences come from a woman aged 50 to 65 with Graves' hyperthyroidism that later progressed to Graves' ophthalmopathy.

This clonotype was found many times. The chain recombines TRBV5-1 with TRBJ2-1; possibly TRBD2 for D (6 bases). This CDR3 contains 15 residues. In germline, CDR1 is SGHRS, CDR2 YFSETQ. Deletions cut 4 bases from V and 8 bases from J, with 19 bases between. CDR3 protein: CASSPAMGTLDEQFF. The CDR3 bases are TGCGCCAGCAGCCCAGCAATGGGGACTCTCGATGAGCAGTTCTTC.

This clonotype came up once. The chain joins TRBV3-1 to TRBJ2-3; 13 nucleotides line up with TRBD2. The V and J ends lost 3 bases and 9 bases, in that order; junction bases with no gene match: 3. Per germline, CDR1 LGHDT and CDR2 YNNKEL (reference sequence). The CDR3 spans 14 residues. This CDR3 is CASSHRTSGSTQYF. The CDR3 DNA follows: TGTGCCAGCAGCCATCGGACTAGCGGGAGCACGCAGTATTTT.

This clonotype was observed many times. This chain links TRBV5-1 with TRBJ2-1; 10 bases agree with TRBD2. Trimming cost V 7 bases and J 10 bases; bases outside gene matches: 5. CDR1 and CDR2 (germline): SGHRS, YFSETQ. The length of the CDR3 is 12 residues. The CDR3 here is CASGGLALEQFF. The CDR3 DNA reads as TGCGCCAGCGGGGGACTAGCGCTCGAGCAGTTCTTC.

J is TRBJ2-3 and V is TRBV6-4, with D uncertain. Trimming left V 0 bases short and J 3 bases short, with 4 bases between. Looked up from germline, CDR1 is MRHNA and CDR2 is SNTAGT. There are 13 residues in the CDR3. CDR3 nucleotides: TGTGCCAGCAGTGACTCGCCAACAGATACGCAGTATTTT. It translates to CASSDSPTDTQYF.

This clonotype occurred many times. V usage is TRBV20-1 and J usage is TRBJ2-5; 7 bases are a match to TRBD1. The CDR3 sequence is 15 residues long. The ends lost 4 bases at V and 5 bases at J; junction bases unmatched: 13. In germline, CDR1 is DFQATT, CDR2 SNEGSKA (reference sequence). The CDR3 reads CSATTPGPGGETQYF. The CDR3 DNA is TGCAGTGCTACCACACCGGGACCAGGGGGTGAGACCCAGTACTTC.

This clonotype was detected ten times or more. CDR3 DNA: TGTGCCATCAATGACGGGACGGGGAATCAGCCCCAGCATTTT. Translation: CAINDGTGNQPQHF. The chain joins TRBV10-3 to TRBJ1-5; TRBD1 might be the D (5 bases). Germline CDR1 and CDR2: ENHRY and SYGVKD. V lost 7 bases and J lost 4, with 14 bases in between. There are 14 residues in the CDR3.

This clonotype came up a few times. The chain couples TRBV7-2 to TRBJ1-6, with TRBD1 as a possible D gene (5 bases). V lost 5 bases and J 7 bases, leaving 12 bases between the germline ends. The V gene's germline CDR1 is SGHTA and CDR2 FQGNSA. This CDR3 has 14 amino acids. CDR3 sequence (DNA): TGTGCCAGCAGCCCAGGACACCGCAATTCACCCCTCCACTTT. As protein: CASSPGHRNSPLHF.

In this sample, this clonotype turned up a few times. The chain links TRBV2 to TRBJ1-2, with 9 bases fitting TRBD1. There are 16 residues in the CDR3. The junction had 11 bases not matched to a gene; V was cut back by 5 bases and J by 4 bases. Germline V gene lookup returns CDR1 SNHLY and CDR2 FYNNEI. In DNA form, the CDR3 reads TGTGCCAGCAGTCCCGGGACAGGGTATAGTAGCTATGGCTACACCTTC. It is translated as CASSPGTGYSSYGYTF. Looking up the rest from reference TRBV2 and TRBJ1-2 gives the full variable domain: EPEVTQTPSHQVTQMGQEVILRCVPISNHLYFYWYRQILGQKVEFLVSFYNNEISEKSEIFDDQFSVERPDGSNFTLKIRSTKLEDSAMYFCASSPGTGYSSYGYTFGSGTRLTVV.

In this sample, this clonotype turned up a few times. The chain joins TRBV20-1 to TRBJ1-1; D uncertain. This CDR3 is built from 14 residues. V lost 0 bases to trimming and J lost 1 base, with 9 bases between them. The germline V gene has CDR1 DFQATT and CDR2 SNEGSKA (reference sequence). The CDR3 is CSARESRKNTEAFF. DNA for the CDR3: TGCAGTGCTAGAGAAAGCAGGAAGAACACTGAAGCTTTCTTT.

This rearrangement joins TRBV12-3 or TRBV12-4 to TRBJ1-5; possible D gene TRBD1, 5 bases. Trimming took 6 bases from V and 9 from J, leaving 21 bases between them. The CDR3 totals 15 residues. CDR3 DNA: TGTGCCAGCAGAGGAGGGGAACCACGGCGCGGGCCCCAGCATTTT. Its protein is CASRGGEPRRGPQHF.

This clonotype has a count of ten or more. The V call is TRBV2, the J call TRBJ1-2, with D unclear. The CDR3 contains 12 residues. The V and J ends lost 3 bases and 7 bases respectively, with 9 bases between them. Germline V lookup: CDR1 SNHLY, CDR2 FYNNEI. CDR3: CASSDRISGYTF. In nucleotides, the CDR3 is TGTGCCAGCAGTGACCGAATTAGTGGCTACACCTTC. The entire variable domain, with the rest obtained from reference TRBV2 and TRBJ1-2, is as follows: EPEVTQTPSHQVTQMGQEVILRCVPISNHLYFYWYRQILGQKVEFLVSFYNNEISEKSEIFDDQFSVERPDGSNFTLKIRSTKLEDSAMYFCASSDRISGYTFGSGTRLTVV.

This clonotype was recorded at least ten times. The chain uses TRBV25-1 and TRBJ1-3; 9 bases agree with TRBD1. Germline trimming cut 4 bases from V and 3 bases from J; bases unmatched to any gene: 10. Germline V gene data show CDR1 as MGHDK and CDR2 as SYGVNS. This CDR3 is 17 amino acids long. The CDR3 reads CASSVGQGSLFGNTIYF. CDR3 coding DNA: TGTGCCAGCAGTGTGGGACAGGGTTCATTGTTTGGAAACACCATATATTTT.

The sample holds many counts of this clonotype. The V call is TRBV28, the J call TRBJ2-1, with TRBD2 as a possible D gene (5 bases). The CDR3 totals 15 residues. The V end was cut by 3 bases, the J end by 7 bases, with 16 bases between. The germline CDR1 and CDR2 sequences are MDHEN and SYDVKM. Here the CDR3 DNA reads TGTGCCAGCAGTTTCATAGGGATGGACTTAAATGAGCAGTTCTTC. Encoded protein: CASSFIGMDLNEQFF.

This clonotype was found many times. CDR3 DNA sequence: TGTGCCAGCAGTTTACCAGGGGGGAACACTGAAGCTTTCTTT. Protein product: CASSLPGGNTEAFF. The V gene is TRBV12-3 or TRBV12-4, the J gene TRBJ1-1, with 7 bases identical to TRBD1. J gave up 1 base and V 2 bases, and 1 base lay outside the gene matches. CDR3 length: 14 amino acids.

This clonotype was counted many times. The chain has TRBV28 and TRBJ2-4; no clear D. V was pared by 2 bases and J by 1 base, with 9 bases between. Germline CDR1 is MDHEN and CDR2 is SYDVKM. The CDR3 has 15 amino acids. The CDR3 is CASSLGPVAKNIQYF. CDR3 nucleotides: TGTGCCAGCAGTTTAGGTCCGGTGGCCAAAAACATTCAGTACTTC.

This clonotype was recorded at least ten times. The chain employs TRBV6-5 and TRBJ2-7; D perhaps matches TRBD1 (6 bases). Trimming removed 0 bases at V and 5 bases at J, with 11 bases between. CDR3 length: 14 residues. CDR1 MNHEY and CDR2 SVGAGI come from the germline V gene. CDR3 sequence (DNA): TGTGCCAGCAGTTACTCCGAACAGGGAAACGAGCAGTACTTC. It is translated as CASSYSEQGNEQYF.

This clonotype was detected many times. V is TRBV24-1 and J is TRBJ1-1; the D gene is possibly TRBD1 (5 bases). Germline assignment: CDR1 KGHDR and CDR2 SFDVKD. The CDR3 consists of 12 residues. Trimming shortened V by 9 bases and J by 4 bases, and 11 bases separated the two germline ends. The CDR3 loop reads CATQDGGTEAFF. CDR3 DNA: TGTGCCACCCAAGATGGGGGCACTGAAGCTTTCTTT.

J is TRBJ2-3 and V is TRBV7-9, with a tentative D call TRBD2 (6 bases). Trimming took 5 bases from V and 3 from J, leaving 15 bases between them. Germline-derived CDR1 and CDR2 are SEHNR and FQNEAQ (reference sequence). CDR3 size: 15 residues. Here the CDR3 reads CASSGGLSLTDTQYF. CDR3 DNA: TGTGCCAGCAGCGGGGGACTGAGCTTGACAGATACGCAGTATTTT.

This clonotype appeared many times. The chain has TRBV2 and TRBJ1-5, with D hard to call. CDR3 length: 15 residues. Germline V gives CDR1 SNHLY, CDR2 FYNNEI. V was shortened by 6 bases and J by 0 bases, with 12 bases between the two germline ends. The DNA for the CDR3 is TGTGCCAGCAGCGAGCAAGTTAATAGCAATCAGCCCCAGCATTTT. Protein product: CASSEQVNSNQPQHF.

The genes are TRBV28 and TRBJ1-1, with D unresolved. The CDR3 consists of 13 residues. Germline assignment: CDR1 MDHEN and CDR2 SYDVKM. V gave up 5 bases and J gave up 3 bases, with 10 bases separating them. The CDR3 DNA sequence: TGTGCCAGCAGTCACACGTGGGACACTGAAGCTTTCTTT. This sequence encodes CASSHTWDTEAFF. The whole variable domain, filled in from reference TRBV28 and TRBJ1-1, reads DVKVTQSSRYLVKRTGEKVFLECVQDMDHENMFWYRQDPGLGLRLIYFSYDVKMKEKGDIPEGYSVSREKKERFSLILESASTNQTSMYLCASSHTWDTEAFFGQGTRLTVV.

There are many counts of this clonotype. The chain employs TRBV20-1 and TRBJ2-3; D is unclear. The CDR3 extends over 15 amino acids. The germline gives CDR1 DFQATT, CDR2 SNEGSKA (reference sequence). With 0 bases removed from V and 1 base from J, the gap between germline ends came to 11 bases. CDR3 sequence: CSARDRVRGTDTQYF. The DNA of the CDR3 is TGCAGTGCTAGAGATCGGGTTAGGGGCACAGATACGCAGTATTTT.

This chain links TRBV3-1 with TRBJ2-3, with D perhaps matching TRBD1 (5 bases). The CDR3 is 15 amino acids. Deletions cut 11 bases from V and 0 bases from J, with 18 bases between. CDR1 is LGHDT and CDR2 is YNNKEL in the germline V gene (reference sequence). Written as DNA, the CDR3 is TGTGCCGCCACTACGTCCAGGGCGAGCACAGATACGCAGTATTTT. This codes for CAATTSRASTDTQYF.

There are a few counts of this clonotype. A much larger clone lies a single base off, so this may be a read error. The J gene is TRBJ1-2, the V gene TRBV20-1; a possible D gene is TRBD1 (5 bases). This CDR3 comprises 13 residues. Germline CDR1 is DFQATT and CDR2 is SNEGSKA (reference sequence). The CDR3 spells CSASAGLNYDYTF. In DNA form, the CDR3 reads TGCAGTGCTAGTGCGGGACTGAACTATGACTACACCTTC.

This clonotype has ten or more counts. The V and J genes are TRBV29-1 and TRBJ2-5, with a possible D match to TRBD2 (7 bases). This CDR3 is built from 12 residues. The ends were cut back, 7 bases at V and 1 base at J, with 10 bases in the middle. Germline V gene lookup returns CDR1 SQVTM and CDR2 ANQGSEA. DNA for the CDR3: TGCAGCGGGGGGGGGGCCCAAGAGACCCAGTACTTC. This codes for CSGGGAQETQYF. Using reference TRBV29-1 and TRBJ2-5 for the parts outside the CDR3, the full variable domain is SAVISQKPSRDICQRGTSLTIQCQVDSQVTMMFWYRQQPGQSLTLIATANQGSEATYESGFVIDKFPISRPNLTFSTLTVSNMSPEDSSIYLCSGGGAQETQYFGPGTRLLVL.

Ten or more counts support this clonotype. This chain connects TRBV6-1 to TRBJ1-5; D is unclear. The length of the CDR3 is 13 residues. CDR1 is MNHNS, CDR2 SASEGT, per germline. Deletions cut 0 bases from V and 6 bases from J, with 6 bases between. The CDR3 coding sequence is TGTGCCAGCAGTGAAGCGGCACGTCAGCCCCAGCATTTT. Residues: CASSEAARQPQHF.

This clonotype appeared many times. The chain carries TRBV18 and TRBJ2-3; 11 bases map to TRBD2. This CDR3 region has 16 residues. CDR1 is KGHSH and CDR2 is LQKENI in the germline V gene. The V and J ends lost 2 bases and 4 bases, in that order; junction bases with no gene match: 5. CDR3 coding DNA: TGTGCCAGCTCACCAGCGACTAGCGGGAACCCAGATACGCAGTATTTT. As protein: CASSPATSGNPDTQYF.

A remark on this clonotype: Since a much larger clone is just one base distant, this may be a read error. The V call is TRBV3-1, the J call TRBJ2-7; TRBD2 agrees at 8 bases. Per the germline V gene, CDR1 is LGHDT and CDR2 is YNNKEL (reference sequence). V dropped 6 bases and J dropped 6; count of bases not matched to a gene: 16. This CDR3 is built from 16 residues. This CDR3 reads CASSRNPAGVFVEQYF. CDR3 sequence (DNA): TGTGCCAGCAGTCGCAACCCAGCGGGAGTATTTGTCGAGCAGTACTTC.

Turning to this clonotype: A much larger clonotype is one base distant, so this may be a read error. The chain couples TRBV3-1 to TRBJ1-5; D not certain. Between the trimmed V and J ends, which lost 3 bases and 6 bases, there was a span of 6 bases. This CDR3 spans 12 amino acids. The germline CDR1 and CDR2 sequences are LGHDT and YNNKEL (reference sequence). CDR3 in amino acids: CASSHGFQPQHF. For the CDR3, the DNA is TGTGCCAGCAGCCACGGTTTTCAGCCCCAGCATTTT. Combining the CDR3 with reference TRBV3-1 and TRBJ1-5 gives the whole variable domain DTAVSQTPKYLVTQMGNDKSIKCEQNLGHDTMYWYKQDSKKFLKIMFSYNNKELIINETVPNRFSPKSPDKAHLNLHINSLELGDSAVYFCASSHGFQPQHFGDGTRLSIL.

This clonotype was picked up one time. The chain couples TRBV20-1 to TRBJ2-1; D perhaps matches TRBD2 (6 bases). The CDR3 length is 12 residues. V shed 5 bases and J shed 10 bases, with 15 bases lying between them. Germline CDR1 is DFQATT and CDR2 is SNEGSKA (reference sequence). CDR3 loop: CSAPGEQAEQFF. As DNA, the CDR3 is TGCAGTGCTCCGGGGGAGCAGGCCGAGCAGTTCTTC.

In this sample, this clonotype turned up many times. The V and J genes are TRBV11-2 and TRBJ2-7; 7 bases match TRBD1. Trimming at V came to 5 bases and at J to 3 bases, leaving 7 bases not matched to a gene. The CDR3 extends over 14 amino acids. Germline V gene sequence: CDR1 SGHAT, CDR2 FQNNGV. The CDR3 sequence: CASSPGQEVYEQYF. In DNA form, the CDR3 reads TGTGCCAGCAGCCCAGGACAGGAGGTCTACGAGCAGTACTTC.